Listed here are 14 T cell receptor beta chains from one sample, sequenced in a study of blood T cell repertoires in COVID-19. Produced via immunoSEQ multiplex PCR; TCRdb's table is partial and in-frame only. The sample holds 90,000 to 95,000 clones; roughly 91% are singletons and the top ten take about 5%. Sequencing was done on a sample of peripheral blood. The receptors stem from a woman of 80 years or more with active COVID-19.

The V call is TRBV3-1 (or the pseudogene TRBV3-2), the J call TRBJ2-6, with 10 positions matching TRBD2. The CDR3 sequence is 19 residues long. Germline CDR1 LGHDT, CDR2 YNNKEL (reference sequence). V was clipped by 4 bases and J by 0 bases; unmatched bases: 9. This chain's CDR3 is CASSPRPGLASSGANVLTF. CDR3 coding DNA: TGTGCCAGCAGCCCAAGGCCGGGACTAGCGTCCTCTGGGGCCAACGTCCTGACTTTC.

This chain uses TRBV28 with TRBJ1-2, with TRBD1 identical over 9 bases. Germline lookup yields CDR1 MDHEN and CDR2 SYDVKM. Germline trimming cut 3 bases from V and 4 bases from J; bases unmatched to any gene: 0. The CDR3 extends over 13 amino acids. The CDR3 DNA follows: TGTGCCAGCAGTTTGACAGGGGGCTATGGCTACACCTTC. Its translation is CASSLTGGYGYTF.

The chain carries TRBV18 and TRBJ1-2; tentative D call: TRBD1 (5 bases). CDR1 and CDR2 from the germline V gene are KGHSH and LQKENI. The CDR3 runs to 15 residues. V gave up 0 bases and J gave up 5 bases, with 13 bases separating them. In DNA form, the CDR3 reads TGTGCCAGCTCACCACCAGGGGTGGTGGGATATGGCTACACCTTC. Translated: CASSPPGVVGYGYTF.

V usage is TRBV7-2 and J usage is TRBJ2-1, with 9 bases identical to TRBD2. V lost 3 bases and J lost 4; bases outside the gene matches: 4. The V gene's germline CDR1 is SGHTA and CDR2 FQGNSA. The length of the CDR3 is 15 residues. The CDR3, as DNA: TGTGCCAGCAGCTTTAGCGGGAGTCGGTACAATGAGCAGTTCTTC. Its protein product is CASSFSGSRYNEQFF. Full variable domain (missing parts from reference TRBV7-2 and TRBJ2-1): GAGVSQSPSNKVTEKGKDVELRCDPISGHTALYWYRQSLGQGLEFLIYFQGNSAPDKSGLPSDRFSAERTGGSVSTLTIQRTQQEDSAVYLCASSFSGSRYNEQFFGPGTRLTVL.

V and J are TRBV19 and TRBJ1-4; D gene unclear. Germline V gene sequence: CDR1 LNHDA, CDR2 SQIVND (reference sequence). Trimming pared 4 bases from V and 0 bases from J, leaving 15 bases between. The CDR3 totals 17 residues. CDR3 protein: CASSTSFDGTTNEKLFF. CDR3 sequence (DNA): TGTGCCAGTAGTACTTCTTTCGACGGGACAACTAATGAAAAACTGTTTTTT.

The chain links TRBV29-1 to TRBJ2-7; TRBD2 agrees at 8 bases. The CDR3 has 13 amino acids. The germline CDR1 and CDR2 sequences are SQVTM and ANQGSEA. The J segment lost 2 bases and the V segment lost 6 bases, leaving 6 bases of the junction unmatched. The CDR3 DNA reads TGCAGCGTGACTAGCGCTACCACCTACGAGCAGTACTTC. It is translated as CSVTSATTYEQYF.

Only one count was recorded for this clone. The genes are TRBV5-4 and TRBJ2-1; D is undetermined. The CDR3 spans 13 residues. V was shortened by 4 bases and J by 9 bases, with 14 bases between the two germline ends. In germline, CDR1 is SGHNT, CDR2 YYREEE (reference sequence). The CDR3 sequence: CASSLVGIGEQFF. As DNA, the CDR3 is TGTGCCAGCAGCCTAGTGGGTATCGGTGAGCAGTTCTTC.

A single count supports this clone. The chain links TRBV27 to TRBJ1-3; the D gene is possibly TRBD1 (6 bases). V lost 2 bases, J lost 4 bases, and 12 bases lay in between. CDR3 length: 15 residues. Per the germline V gene, CDR1 is MNHEY and CDR2 is SMNVEV (reference sequence). The CDR3 bases are TGTGCCAGCAGTTTAGGGGGCAGGGCCGGAAACACCATATATTTT. It encodes CASSLGGRAGNTIYF.

The J gene is TRBJ2-1, the V gene TRBV3-1 (or the pseudogene TRBV3-2); 7 bases line up with TRBD2. Looked up from germline, CDR1 is LGHDT and CDR2 is YNNKEL (reference sequence). The CDR3 has 15 amino acids. V lost 0 bases, J lost 7 bases, and 6 bases stayed unmatched. CDR3 amino acids: CASSQDRGSRNEQFF. The CDR3, as DNA: TGTGCCAGCAGCCAAGATCGCGGGAGTAGGAATGAGCAGTTCTTC.

The chain couples TRBV27 to TRBJ1-5; D is possibly TRBD1 (6 bases). The CDR3 runs to 14 residues. Germline values: CDR1 MNHEY, CDR2 SMNVEV (reference sequence). The ends were cut back, 4 bases at V and 3 bases at J, with 10 bases in the middle. CDR3 nucleotide sequence: TGTGCCAGCAGTTCGAGACAGGACAATCAGCCCCAGCATTTT. It translates to CASSSRQDNQPQHF.

The V and J genes are TRBV4-3 and TRBJ2-6, with D possibly being TRBD1 (5 bases). Germline V gives CDR1 LGHNA, CDR2 YSLEER. The CDR3 runs 17 residues. The V end was cut by 0 bases, the J end by 0 bases, with 9 bases between. The CDR3 region is CASSQDRGSSGANVLTF. In nucleotides, the CDR3 is TGCGCCAGCAGCCAAGATAGGGGATCCTCTGGGGCCAACGTCCTGACTTTC.

This clone was observed once. V is TRBV6-6 and J is TRBJ1-1; D is possibly TRBD1 (5 bases). The CDR3 runs to 17 residues. V was shortened by 5 bases and J by 4 bases, with 23 bases between the two germline ends. Germline CDR1 reads MNHNY; CDR2 reads SVGAGI (reference sequence). CDR3 in DNA: TGTGCCAGCAGTCTGGACCGCGACAGCCACTTTGGCACTGAAGCTTTCTTT. Translating it yields CASSLDRDSHFGTEAFF.

The gene calls are TRBV20-1 and TRBJ1-5; TRBD1 matches at 7 bases. CDR1 DFQATT and CDR2 SNEGSKA come from the germline V gene (reference sequence). CDR3 length: 14 residues. The V and J ends lost 3 bases and 3 bases, in that order; junction bases with no gene match: 5. The CDR3 DNA reads as TGCAGTGCTAGTGGGGACAGTCCCAATCAGCCCCAGCATTTT. It translates to CSASGDSPNQPQHF.

The chain combines TRBV28 with TRBJ1-6; 8 nucleotides line up with TRBD1. Germline V gives CDR1 MDHEN, CDR2 SYDVKM. The CDR3 has 14 amino acids. After removal of 6 bases from V and 8 bases from J, the junction contained 6 bases not matched to a gene. Here the CDR3 DNA reads TGTGCCAGCAGGTCCGGGACAGGCTATTCACCCCTCCACTTT. It translates to CASRSGTGYSPLHF.